The T cell receptor beta chain under discussion was sequenced for a study of shared clonotypes between healthy human individuals (dated by TCRdb to about 2020). About the investigation overall: The cohort included a few men and a couple of women between 18 and 49 years of age. Leukapheresis yielded between about 0.8 and 8.9 billion PBMCs per donor. Per donor, three plates each were used for CD4 naive and CD4 memory, two for CD8 naive, and one for CD8 memory. Blood TCR repertoires of several healthy adults were deeply sequenced to estimate repertoire size and the extent of clonotype sharing between individuals. Different laboratories and diverse techniques were used to prepare libraries and sequence TCR repertoires, to increase sequencing depth and limit assay-specific biases. General conclusions and limits of the study: Only blood was sampled, and tissue TCR repertoires likely differ from those in blood. Incomplete sequencing was indicated by rarefaction of sorted-subset datasets, despite the large sequencing depth. About 5% of naive CD4, 3.5% of naive CD8, 2.3% of memory CD4, and 0.4% of memory CD8 clonotypes were shared across several donors. Compared with non-shared clonotypes, the clonotypes found in all four sorted-subset donors had higher generation probabilities. Because the study included a small number of donors, the genetic and exposure-history diversity represented was limited. Estimated clonotype richness was generally larger for naive than for memory subsets. Based on pairwise subsampling, the degree of clonotype sharing among donors was expected to be affected by sequencing depth.

For the CD8 naive samples, CD45RO-negative cells were positively selected for CCR7, yielding a CD45RA+CCR7+ population from which TemRA cells were excluded. The donors were healthy, HIV-negative adults who had no recently reported acute infections or vaccinations. All donors were Caucasian adults living in Nashville, Tennessee, USA. Blood was collected by leukapheresis, and PBMCs were isolated by Ficoll-Histopaque density gradient centrifugation and then cryopreserved in liquid nitrogen vapor phase. Analytical flow cytometry was used to check the purity and quantity of every magnetically sorted T cell population. Genomic DNA was isolated from every sorted fraction and measured by UV absorbance on a Nanodrop 2000c. CDR1 and CDR2 are read off the germline V gene (reference sequence) as LNHDA and SQIVND. From its cysteine to its phenylalanine, the CDR3 spans 14 amino acids. Of the read, only the CDR3 DNA is kept; its 42 bases are in frame from base 1. V ends up 6 bases short and J 6 bases short, with an unmatched junction base count of 11.

Using the deep immunoSEQ assay, multiplex PCR amplified TCR CDR3 regions from genomic DNA. Extracted genomic DNA from each cell subset was distributed evenly across all wells of several immunoSEQ 96-well plates, and each plate was treated as a replicate. For sorted subsets, approximately 200 ng of genomic DNA, equivalent to 30,000 or so T cell genomes, went into each replicate PCR. Purified libraries were quantified with a Qubit 3.0 fluorometer, sized on a Bioanalyzer 2100, and re-quantified with the KAPA Library Quantification kit. Every immunoSEQ 96-well plate was sequenced on a separate single-read 150-cycle Illumina NextSeq 550 flow cell. Per the authors' processing: Because the immunoSEQ output held only junctional sequences and lacked quality scores, the filtering could not match the filtering applied to full-length reads. Sequences were annotated with PyIR, a Python wrapper for IgBLAST v1.9, using IMGT germline references to assign V/J genes and CDR3. Any read was removed if the V/J assignment was weak (E-value above 1e-6), the CDR3 was missing, or the read contained stop codons, out-of-frame junctions, or ambiguous translated residues. A V3J clonotype was defined by an identical inferred V gene, J gene, and CDR3 amino acid sequence. Percentage overlap between repertoires was computed as shared unique clonotypes divided by the size of the smaller repertoire. Repertoire richness was assessed with RTK rarefaction, the Chao1 estimator, and Recon v2.1 estimates of unobserved clonotypes. Generation probabilities for all TCRbeta clonotypes obtained by the gDNA method from four donors were computed using OLGA. The table was pulled from immuneACCESS by TCRdb, which kept in-frame rearrangements only. Such tables lose some clones; where checked, under half of the loss comes from unresolved V genes, and the rest has no known cause. The D gene and trimming were derived from the DNA, and the V and J assignments and clone size from that table. The sample profile shows about 1.9 million clones; roughly 93% of them were found once. The ten largest clonotypes hold more than 1.5% of the sample.

A remark on this clone: The antigen it binds to is not known. No base-level quality is on record; no much larger clone is a single base apart.

The chain couples TRBV19 to TRBJ2-7, and 7 junction bases match TRBD1. The sample consisted of naive CD8+ T cells from PBMCs. In the paper's terms, the cell subset or site label means: CD45RA+CCR7+. The receptor's source is a man aged 18-30 years in good health. Some clones in this sample may be carry-over from other donors' samples. The nucleotides are TGTGCCAGTAGCCCAACCGCTTACAGGGGCGAGCAGTACTTC. It codes for CASSPTAYRGEQYF.